These T cell receptor beta chains were read from a single sample in a study of T cells in localized non-small cell lung cancer. TCRdb's table, derived via immunoSEQ multiplex PCR, lists solely in-frame clones and lacks some. The data show approximately 20,000 clones, with around 83% seen just once and 3.5% to 5.5% held by the top ten. The source was peripheral blood, collected before any cancer treatment. The source of these receptors is a man aged 35-75 years with stage I lung adenocarcinoma. The CDR3 runs from the conserved cysteine through the conserved F or W. A D gene is named only where the DNA matches it firmly. Size is omitted from some rows. Given values are once, few, many or a class for expanded clones.

clone_size	j_call	d_call	v_call	cdr3_nt	cdr3_aa
NA	TRBJ2-3	NA	TRBV4-3	TGCGCCAGCAGCCAATCCAGGACGGGACCCACAGATACGCAGTATTTT	CASSQSRTGPTDTQYF
NA	TRBJ2-7	NA	TRBV5-6	TGTGCCAGCAGCTTGGGCCACTACGAGCAGTACTTC	CASSLGHYEQYF
NA	TRBJ1-1	NA	TRBV19	TGTGCCAGTAACCCAACCCAGGGGAACACTGAAGCTTTCTTT	CASNPTQGNTEAFF
NA	TRBJ1-5	NA	TRBV6-1	TGTGCCAGCAGTGATCAAGGGATTGGCCAGCCCCAGCATTTT	CASSDQGIGQPQHF
NA	TRBJ2-1	NA	TRBV27	TGTGCCAGCAGTTCAGATTACAATGAGCAGTTCTTC	CASSSDYNEQFF
NA	TRBJ1-3	NA	TRBV15	TGTGCCACCAGCAGAGACAGGGGCGGTGGAAACACCATATATTTT	CATSRDRGGGNTIYF
NA	TRBJ1-3	NA	TRBV6-4	TGTGCCAGCAGTACCCAGAGTCTCTCTGGAAACACCATATATTTT	CASSTQSLSGNTIYF
NA	TRBJ1-5	NA	TRBV28	TGTGCCAGCAGTCTACAGGTTTCGTTTAGCAATCAGCCCCAGCATTTT	CASSLQVSFSNQPQHF
few	TRBJ2-7	NA	TRBV27	TGTGCCAGCAGTTTGTTGTACACGTCCGAGCAGTACTTC	CASSLLYTSEQYF
NA	TRBJ2-7	TRBD2	TRBV2	TGTGCCAGCATCCCCACTAGCGGGACCTACGAGCAGTACTTC	CASIPTSGTYEQYF
NA	TRBJ2-7	TRBD1	TRBV5-4	TGTGCCAGCAGCTCGACAGGGTACGAGCAGTACTTC	CASSSTGYEQYF
NA	TRBJ2-7	NA	TRBV4-1	TGCGCCAGCAGCCTAAGGGAGTCGTACGAGCAGTACTTC	CASSLRESYEQYF
NA	TRBJ2-7	NA	TRBV9	TGTGCCAGCAGCGTTGACTCCTTTGGGGCTGGGGGCGAGCAGTACTTC	CASSVDSFGAGGEQYF
NA	TRBJ2-7	NA	TRBV28	TGTGCCAGCAGGGGATCTTGGGGGATCGAAAACGAGCAGTACTTC	CASRGSWGIENEQYF
NA	TRBJ1-1	TRBD1	TRBV4-1	TGCGCCAGCAGCCAAGACCCCGGACAGGGGAGTGAAGCTTTCTTT	CASSQDPGQGSEAFF
NA	TRBJ2-1	TRBD2	TRBV9	TGTGCCAGCAGCGTAGAAGGTGCGACTAGCGGGAGGAGCTCCTACAATGAGCAGTTCTTC	CASSVEGATSGRSSYNEQFF
few	TRBJ1-4	TRBD1	TRBV30	TGTGCCTTCGCAAGTGGGACAGGGATTGAAAAACTGTTTTTT	CAFASGTGIEKLFF
few	TRBJ1-4	NA	TRBV4-1	TGCGCCAGCACCCTCGGAGGGTTAAGGGATGAAAAACTGTTTTTT	CASTLGGLRDEKLFF
once	TRBJ1-4	NA	TRBV7-2	TGTGCCAGCAGCGGGGCAACTAATGAAAAACTGTTTTTT	CASSGATNEKLFF
NA	TRBJ1-2	NA	TRBV28	TGTGCCAGCACCGTATACAGGGACAACTATGGCTACACCTTC	CASTVYRDNYGYTF
NA	TRBJ2-7	TRBD2	TRBV7-2	TGTGCCAGCAGCCGGGAGGTCAGTTCCTACGAGCAGTACTTC	CASSREVSSYEQYF
NA	TRBJ2-1	TRBD2	TRBV30	TGTGCCTGGTCACTAGCGGGAGGAAATAATGAGCAGTTCTTC	CAWSLAGGNNEQFF
NA	TRBJ2-7	NA	TRBV13	TGTGCCAGCAGCGGCCCACACGAGCAGTACTTC	CASSGPHEQYF
NA	TRBJ2-1	TRBD2	TRBV7-8	TGTGCCAGCAGCTACATCAATAGGTGGCTAGCGGGAGACAATGAGCAGTTCTTC	CASSYINRWLAGDNEQFF
NA	TRBJ2-3	TRBD2	TRBV2	TGTGCCAGCAGTCGGGGGACTAGCTCCGACCATAGCACAGATACGCAGTATTTT	CASSRGTSSDHSTDTQYF
once	TRBJ1-3	TRBD1	TRBV2	TGTGCCAGCAGTATGACAGGGGCAGGAAACACCATATATTTT	CASSMTGAGNTIYF
NA	TRBJ1-1	NA	TRBV14	TGTGCCAGCAGTGCGTACACTGAAGCTTTCTTT	CASSAYTEAFF
NA	TRBJ2-1	TRBD2	TRBV10-1	TGCGCCAGCAGCGGGACTAGCCGCGATGAGCAGTTCTTC	CASSGTSRDEQFF
NA	TRBJ2-3	NA	TRBV28	TGTGCCAGCAGTTTCCCAGCGGGCGGCACAGATACGCAGTATTTT	CASSFPAGGTDTQYF
NA	TRBJ2-4	NA	TRBV6-1	TGTGCCAGCAGTGAAGCGGTAGTTCAGGGTTATGTCAAAAACATTCAGTACTTC	CASSEAVVQGYVKNIQYF
NA	TRBJ2-6	TRBD1	TRBV27	TGTGCCAGCAGTTTTGCGACAGGGGCAACCTCTGGGGCCAACGTCCTGACTTTC	CASSFATGATSGANVLTF
once	TRBJ2-5	TRBD1	TRBV9	TGTGCCAGCAGCGTCATCTTAGGGGGCCGATCGAACAACAGACCCCAAGAGACCCAGTACTTC	CASSVILGGRSNNRPQETQYF
NA	TRBJ1-1	NA	TRBV6-6	TGTGCCAGCAGTTTAAAAGGCAGGGCCACTGAAGCTTTCTTT	CASSLKGRATEAFF
few	TRBJ1-1	NA	TRBV15	TGTGCCACCAGCAGGAGGCTAGGACCTCTCTATAGTGAAGCTTTCTTT	CATSRRLGPLYSEAFF
NA	TRBJ1-2	NA	TRBV6-5	TGTGCCAGCAGGGAGGGTAACTATGGCTACACCTTC	CASREGNYGYTF
NA	TRBJ1-2	NA	TRBV27	TGTGCCAGCAGTTTTTACAGCAACTATGGCTACACCTTC	CASSFYSNYGYTF